The 18 T cell receptor beta chains below come from one sample, sequenced in a study of vaccination and CD4 T cells after COVID-19. Cultured CD4+ T cells had their DNA profiled by the Oncomine TCR Beta short-read assay. TCRdb fed the PCR reads into MiXCR, producing one record per CDR3 protein. This table has around 6,300 distinct CDR3 sequences, approximately 70% appearing once. Treatment here: approximately nine-day PBMC culture with coronavirus spike peptide pools or control peptides (ViraFEST assay). It was before the COVID-19 pandemic (2011-2018) that the unexposed donor's CD4+ T cells were collected. Their specific antigens are unknown. The sequencing sample was made of CD4+ T cells from blood, cultured in vitro. The receptors here all came from a human donor in good health.

This clonotype was detected a few times. J is TRBJ2-3 and V is TRBV20-1; a possible D gene is TRBD1 (6 bases). The CDR3 runs to 12 residues. The V gene's germline CDR1 is DFQATT and CDR2 SNEGSKA (reference sequence). V was cut by 3 bases and J by 5 bases, with 9 bases left in between. DNA of the CDR3: TGCAGTGCTAGCAGGACAGTAGATACGCAGTATTTT. It yields the protein CSASRTVDTQYF.

Judged by abundance, this clonotype is large. V and J are TRBV24-1 and TRBJ1-5; 11 bases match TRBD1. The length of the CDR3 is 19 residues. Germline loops: CDR1 KGHDR, CDR2 SFDVKD. Trimming at V came to 4 bases and at J to 4 bases, leaving 14 bases not matched to a gene. The CDR3, as DNA: TGTGCCACCAGTGAATGCCGGGACAGGGGGAGAGGGGTTAATCAGCCCCAGCATTTT. Translation gives CATSECRDRGRGVNQPQHF.

V usage is TRBV20-1 and J usage is TRBJ2-3; TRBD2 matches 11 bases. CDR3 length equals 18 residues. The junction had 11 bases not matched to a gene; V was cut back by 1 base and J by 2 bases. Looked up from germline, CDR1 is DFQATT and CDR2 is SNEGSKA (reference sequence). The CDR3 here is CSARAPLGLAASTDTQYF. Written as DNA, the CDR3 is TGCAGTGCTAGAGCTCCCCTGGGACTAGCGGCCTCCACAGATACGCAGTATTTT.

V usage is TRBV12-3 or TRBV12-4 and J usage is TRBJ1-2; no firm D call. The CDR3 consists of 12 residues. Trimming shortened V by 6 bases and J by 4 bases, and 9 bases separated the two germline ends. The CDR3 here is CASSPGVYGYTF. The CDR3 DNA is TGTGCCAGCAGCCCCGGGGTCTATGGCTACACCTTC.

The chain is built from TRBV27 and TRBJ1-1, with a tentative D call TRBD1 (6 bases). The CDR3 contains 19 residues. Trimming removed 5 bases from V and 4 bases from J, with 29 bases in between. The V gene's germline CDR1 is MNHEY and CDR2 SMNVEV (reference sequence). CDR3 DNA sequence: TGTGCCAGCAGTCCCTCCTCCTGGTACAGGGTTTTGGTGAGCACTGAAGCTTTCTTT. Translating it yields CASSPSSWYRVLVSTEAFF.

This rearrangement joins TRBV19 to TRBJ2-5, with D unclear. V lost 4 bases and J lost 5, with 11 bases in between. This CDR3 spans 13 amino acids. Germline assignment: CDR1 LNHDA and CDR2 SQIVND (reference sequence). The CDR3 reads CASSTYSGETQYF. CDR3 nucleotides: TGTGCCAGTAGTACCTACTCCGGGGAGACCCAGTACTTC. The complete variable domain, with remaining parts taken from reference TRBV19 and TRBJ2-5, reads DGGITQSPKYLFRKEGQNVTLSCEQNLNHDAMYWYRQDPGQGLRLIYYSQIVNDFQKGDIAEGYSVSREKKESFPLTVTSAQKNPTAFYLCASSTYSGETQYFGPGTRLLVL.

The V call is TRBV27, the J call TRBJ1-5, with 9 bases fitting TRBD1. Trimming removed 7 bases from V and 2 bases from J; junction bases left unmatched: 6. This CDR3 region has 15 residues. Looked up from germline, CDR1 is MNHEY and CDR2 is SMNVEV (reference sequence). CDR3 bases: TGTGCCAGCAAGGAACAGGGGGCCGGCAATCAGCCCCAGCATTTT. It yields the protein CASKEQGAGNQPQHF.

The chain has TRBV30 and TRBJ2-5; D ambiguous. Germline-derived CDR1 and CDR2 are GTSNPN and SVGIG (reference sequence). Trimming pared 1 base from V and 2 bases from J, leaving 11 bases between. CDR3 length equals 14 residues. The CDR3 reads CAWSGPDGQETQYF. The CDR3 coding sequence is TGTGCCTGGAGTGGCCCCGATGGACAAGAGACCCAGTACTTC.

The sample holds one count of this clonotype. Here the CDR3 reads CASTLRDRAGEQYF. The CDR3 DNA reads TGTGCCAGCACCCTCCGGGACAGGGCGGGAGAGCAGTACTTC. This chain links TRBV12-3 or TRBV12-4 with TRBJ2-7; 9 bases fit TRBD1. This CDR3 contains 14 residues. With 7 bases clipped from V and 7 bases from J, the junction kept 11 bases outside the gene matches.

The CDR3 is CASRMDRGRGISSPLHF. CDR3 coding DNA: TGTGCCAGCAGAATGGACAGGGGGCGAGGTATTTCCTCACCCCTCCACTTT. The chain uses TRBV27 and TRBJ1-6, with TRBD1 identical over 11 bases. The junction had 14 bases not matched to a gene; V was cut back by 6 bases and J by 10 bases. CDR3 length: 17 residues. The germline V gene encodes CDR1 MNHEY and CDR2 SMNVEV (reference sequence).

The V call is TRBV20-1, the J call TRBJ1-3; D remains ambiguous. Between the trimmed V and J ends, which lost 0 bases and 3 bases, there was a span of 9 bases. This CDR3 is 14 amino acids long. Germline V gene sequence: CDR1 DFQATT, CDR2 SNEGSKA (reference sequence). CDR3 region: CSAREAAGGNTIYF. The CDR3 bases are TGCAGTGCTAGAGAGGCAGCGGGTGGAAACACCATATATTTT.

V usage is TRBV15 and J usage is TRBJ2-2; possibly TRBD1 or TRBD2 for D (5 bases each). The germline V gene encodes CDR1 LNHNV and CDR2 YYDKDF (reference sequence). The V end was cut by 1 base, the J end by 0 bases, with 9 bases between. The CDR3 contains 16 residues. Here the CDR3 DNA reads TGTGCCACCAGCAGAGGGGGGACGCCGAACACCGGGGAGCTGTTTTTT. It yields the protein CATSRGGTPNTGELFF. Together with reference TRBV15 and TRBJ2-2, the CDR3 gives the full variable domain: DAMVIQNPRYQVTQFGKPVTLSCSQTLNHNVMYWYQQKSSQAPKLLFHYYDKDFNNEADTPDNFQSRRPNTSFCFLDIRSPGLGDTAMYLCATSRGGTPNTGELFFGEGSRLTVL.

V gene TRBV5-4 combines with J gene TRBJ1-1, with 7 bases identical to TRBD1. With 4 bases clipped from V and 4 bases from J, the junction kept 4 bases outside the gene matches. Germline V gives CDR1 SGHNT, CDR2 YYREEE (reference sequence). This CDR3 contains 13 residues. The CDR3 nucleotides read TGTGCCAGCAGCCGCAACAGGGGCACTGAAGCTTTCTTT. As protein: CASSRNRGTEAFF.

This sequence joins TRBV20-1 and TRBJ2-3; the match to TRBD2 covers 9 bases. The germline CDR1 and CDR2 sequences are DFQATT and SNEGSKA (reference sequence). CDR3 size: 14 residues. The V and J ends lost 6 bases and 2 bases, in that order; junction bases with no gene match: 6. The CDR3 protein is CSAWTSENTDTQYF. Here the CDR3 DNA reads TGCAGTGCCTGGACTAGCGAAAACACAGATACGCAGTATTTT.

The V call is TRBV27, the J call TRBJ1-6; 9 nucleotides line up with TRBD1. V dropped 6 bases and J dropped 10; count of bases not matched to a gene: 7. Germline CDR1 is MNHEY and CDR2 is SMNVEV (reference sequence). There are 14 residues in the CDR3. The CDR3 DNA reads TGTGCCAGCAGCCAGGACAGGGGTGTCTCACCCCTCCACTTT. Translation: CASSQDRGVSPLHF.

The chain recombines TRBV20-1 with TRBJ1-4; the match to TRBD1 covers 7 bases. V trimming: 3 bases; J trimming: 1 base; junction bases outside the gene matches: 5. This CDR3 contains 15 residues. Germline-derived CDR1 and CDR2 are DFQATT and SNEGSKA (reference sequence). CDR3 bases: TGCAGTGCTAGTAAGGGGGCGAGAACTAATGAAAAACTGTTTTTT. Protein product: CSASKGARTNEKLFF.

The chain recombines TRBV20-1 with TRBJ2-5; D is perhaps TRBD1 (5 bases). V lost 5 bases and J lost 1, with 17 bases in between. This CDR3 has 15 residues. CDR1 is DFQATT, CDR2 SNEGSKA, per germline (reference sequence). CDR3 sequence (DNA): TGCAGTGCTGCCTCTAGGCAGGGCTTCCAAGAGACCCAGTACTTC. Translated, it gives CSAASRQGFQETQYF.

This chain's CDR3 is CASKSATRVYGYTF. The CDR3 bases are TGTGCCAGCAAATCTGCAACCAGGGTGTATGGCTACACCTTC. The V and J genes are TRBV27 and TRBJ1-2; D possibly corresponds to TRBD1 (5 bases). V lost 7 bases and J lost 5, with 17 bases in between. Looked up from germline, CDR1 is MNHEY and CDR2 is SMNVEV (reference sequence). The CDR3 runs to 14 residues.